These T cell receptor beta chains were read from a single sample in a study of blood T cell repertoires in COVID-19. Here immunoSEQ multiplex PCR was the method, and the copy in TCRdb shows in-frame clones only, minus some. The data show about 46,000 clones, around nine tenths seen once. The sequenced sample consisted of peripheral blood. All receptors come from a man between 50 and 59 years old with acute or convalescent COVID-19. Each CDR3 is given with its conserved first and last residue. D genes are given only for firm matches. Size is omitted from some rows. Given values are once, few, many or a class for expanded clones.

DNA: TGCGCCAGCACCCCACTAGCGGGAGGGATGGATACGCAGTATTTT
CDR3: CASTPLAGGMDTQYF
D: TRBD2
J: TRBJ2-3
length: 15
size: -
V: TRBV5-1

DNA: TGTGCCAGCAGCCAGGTAGGGACTAGCGGAACCTCTGGCGAGCAGTACTTC
CDR3: CASSQVGTSGTSGEQYF
D: TRBD2
J: TRBJ2-7
length: 17
size: -
V: TRBV5-4

DNA: TGTGCCAGTAGTATAGTACCGGGATCCTACGAGCAGTACTTC
CDR3: CASSIVPGSYEQYF
D: -
J: TRBJ2-7
length: 14
size: -
V: TRBV19

DNA: TGTGCCAGCAGGAAACAGGGGAACACTGAAGCTTTCTTT
CDR3: CASRKQGNTEAFF
D: -
J: TRBJ1-1
length: 13
size: once
V: TRBV7-9

DNA: TGTGCCAGCAGCTACCGGCGTACGCTCGGGGGAAGAATTTACACTGAAGCTTTCTTT
CDR3: CASSYRRTLGGRIYTEAFF
D: -
J: TRBJ1-1
length: 19
size: -
V: TRBV5-6

DNA: TGTGCCATCAGTACGACAGAGACGAACACCGGGGAGCTGTTTTTT
CDR3: CAISTTETNTGELFF
D: -
J: TRBJ2-2
length: 15
size: -
V: TRBV10-3

DNA: TGTGCCAGTAGTGACCGACGGGACACAGCCTACGAGCAGTACTTC
CDR3: CASSDRRDTAYEQYF
D: -
J: TRBJ2-7
length: 15
size: -
V: TRBV19

DNA: TGTGCCAGCAGCATAAAGACAGGGAACGGTATCTCTGGGGCCAACGTCCTGACTTTC
CDR3: CASSIKTGNGISGANVLTF
D: TRBD1
J: TRBJ2-6
length: 19
size: few
V: TRBV7-3

DNA: TGTGCCAGCAGTGCGGGGGACAGGTCTGAAGCTTTCTTT
CDR3: CASSAGDRSEAFF
D: TRBD1
J: TRBJ1-1
length: 13
size: -
V: TRBV6-4

DNA: TGTGCCAGCAGTCTTCGACTAGCGCGGAACACCGGGGAGCTGTTTTTT
CDR3: CASSLRLARNTGELFF
D: TRBD2
J: TRBJ2-2
length: 16
size: -
V: TRBV28

DNA: TGTGCCACCAGCAGAGAACAGCTCTCCTACAATGAGCAGTTCTTC
CDR3: CATSREQLSYNEQFF
D: -
J: TRBJ2-1
length: 15
size: -
V: TRBV15

DNA: TGTGCCAGCAGCGCGGATCAAGAGGCCTACGAGCAGTACTTC
CDR3: CASSADQEAYEQYF
D: -
J: TRBJ2-7
length: 14
size: once
V: TRBV21-1

DNA: TGTGCCAGCAGCTTAGCCAAAACCTACGAGCAGTACTTC
CDR3: CASSLAKTYEQYF
D: -
J: TRBJ2-7
length: 13
size: few
V: TRBV7-2

DNA: TGTGCCAGCAGTTTACAGGAAAAATTCTCCTACGAGCAGTACTTC
CDR3: CASSLQEKFSYEQYF
D: -
J: TRBJ2-7
length: 15
size: -
V: TRBV6-6

DNA: TGCGCCAGCAGCTTAGAGAGCTCCTACAATGAGCAGTTCTTC
CDR3: CASSLESSYNEQFF
D: -
J: TRBJ2-1
length: 14
size: -
V: TRBV5-1

DNA: TGTGCCAGCAGACCGGGGGGGAGGGCAGGGCAAGATTCACCCCTCCACTTT
CDR3: CASRPGGRAGQDSPLHF
D: -
J: TRBJ1-6
length: 17
size: -
V: TRBV7-2

DNA: TGTGCCAGTTCGCTCTACTACAATGAGCAGTTCTTC
CDR3: CASSLYYNEQFF
D: -
J: TRBJ2-1
length: 12
size: -
V: TRBV19

DNA: TGTGCCAGCAGCTTGGCCACTCGGGAGGGGTCAGATACGCAGTATTTT
CDR3: CASSLATREGSDTQYF
D: TRBD2
J: TRBJ2-3
length: 16
size: once
V: TRBV5-5

DNA: TGTGCCAGCAGTCGAGCGGGGGGTCAGCCCCAGCATTTT
CDR3: CASSRAGGQPQHF
D: -
J: TRBJ1-5
length: 13
size: -
V: TRBV6-5

DNA: TGTGCCTGGAGTCTTGGGGGCCAACATCAGCCCCAGCATTTT
CDR3: CAWSLGGQHQPQHF
D: -
J: TRBJ1-5
length: 14
size: -
V: TRBV30

DNA: TGTGCCAGCAGCTTGGCCCCCGGGGAGCGGGTCAATGAGCAGTTCTTC
CDR3: CASSLAPGERVNEQFF
D: -
J: TRBJ2-1
length: 16
size: -
V: TRBV5-4

DNA: TGTGCCAGCAGCCTTGGACAGGGCGGGACCGGGGAGCTGTTTTTT
CDR3: CASSLGQGGTGELFF
D: TRBD1
J: TRBJ2-2
length: 15
size: -
V: TRBV28

DNA: TGTGCCAGCTCACCAAACCCCACCGGGGGGAACGAGCAGTACTTC
CDR3: CASSPNPTGGNEQYF
D: TRBD2
J: TRBJ2-7
length: 15
size: -
V: TRBV18

DNA: TGTGCCAGCAGCTTAGTGGGAGGGGACACTGAAGCTTTCTTT
CDR3: CASSLVGGDTEAFF
D: -
J: TRBJ1-1
length: 14
size: -
V: TRBV7-9

DNA: TGTGCCAGCAGCCGGGACAGGGATGATGGCGAGCAGTACTTC
CDR3: CASSRDRDDGEQYF
D: TRBD1
J: TRBJ2-7
length: 14
size: once
V: TRBV5-4

DNA: TGTGCCATCAGTGACGAGGGCACCTACACTGAAGCTTTCTTT
CDR3: CAISDEGTYTEAFF
D: -
J: TRBJ1-1
length: 14
size: -
V: TRBV10-3

DNA: TGCGCCAGCAGCCAAGGACAGGCCTCTGGAAACACCATATATTTT
CDR3: CASSQGQASGNTIYF
D: -
J: TRBJ1-3
length: 15
size: -
V: TRBV4-3

DNA: TGTGCCAGCAGTATGGGACAGAACCAAGAGACCCAGTACTTC
CDR3: CASSMGQNQETQYF
D: TRBD1
J: TRBJ2-5
length: 14
size: -
V: TRBV2

DNA: TGTGCCACCAGTGATCCCGACAGGGGCAATCAGCCCCAGCATTTT
CDR3: CATSDPDRGNQPQHF
D: TRBD1
J: TRBJ1-5
length: 15
size: -
V: TRBV24-1

DNA: TGTGCCAGCAGTTTGATGGCAGGGCCAAATGAAAAACTGTTTTTT
CDR3: CASSLMAGPNEKLFF
D: -
J: TRBJ1-4
length: 15
size: -
V: TRBV27

DNA: TGTGCCAGTAGTCAGGGCCAGAAGAATGAAAAACTGTTTTTT
CDR3: CASSQGQKNEKLFF
D: -
J: TRBJ1-4
length: 14
size: -
V: TRBV19

DNA: TGTGCCAGCAGTTTATTTGGGGGACTAGCGGGAGGGATCACAGATACGCAGTATTTT
CDR3: CASSLFGGLAGGITDTQYF
D: TRBD2
J: TRBJ2-3
length: 19
size: -
V: TRBV28

DNA: TGTGCCAGCAGCCAATCACTAGCAGGCCACAATGAGCAGTTCTTC
CDR3: CASSQSLAGHNEQFF
D: -
J: TRBJ2-1
length: 15
size: -
V: TRBV4-2

DNA: TGTGCCAGCAGCTCCGGGACTACAGCTTCCTCCTACGAGCAGTACTTC
CDR3: CASSSGTTASSYEQYF
D: TRBD2
J: TRBJ2-7
length: 16
size: -
V: TRBV7-9

DNA: TGTGCCTGGACCCCCGGGACTAGCGGCTACGAGCAGTACTTC
CDR3: CAWTPGTSGYEQYF
D: TRBD2
J: TRBJ2-7
length: 14
size: -
V: TRBV30

DNA: TGTGCCAGCAGCCGTGTAATATCGACATCTGGAAACACCATATATTTT
CDR3: CASSRVISTSGNTIYF
D: -
J: TRBJ1-3
length: 16
size: once
V: TRBV3-1/TRBV3-2

DNA: TGTGCCAGCAGCCCGGACAGGGCTCACACCGGGGAGCTGTTTTTT
CDR3: CASSPDRAHTGELFF
D: TRBD1
J: TRBJ2-2
length: 15
size: -
V: TRBV7-9

DNA: TGTGCCAGCAGTTATACCAGCGACGAGCAGTTCTTC
CDR3: CASSYTSDEQFF
D: -
J: TRBJ2-1
length: 12
size: -
V: TRBV6-2/TRBV6-3

DNA: TGTGCCAGTAGTCAAGACCGGAGAAACACTGAAGCTTTCTTT
CDR3: CASSQDRRNTEAFF
D: -
J: TRBJ1-1
length: 14
size: -
V: TRBV19

DNA: TGTGCCAGCAGCGTAGGGACAAACACTGAAGCTTTCTTT
CDR3: CASSVGTNTEAFF
D: -
J: TRBJ1-1
length: 13
size: -
V: TRBV9

DNA: TGTGCCAGCAGCTTAGGACAAGATAATGAAAAACTGTTTTTT
CDR3: CASSLGQDNEKLFF
D: -
J: TRBJ1-4
length: 14
size: -
V: TRBV7-9

DNA: TGTGCCAGCAGCTTAGCGCTTGCGGGAAACACCATATATTTT
CDR3: CASSLALAGNTIYF
D: -
J: TRBJ1-3
length: 14
size: -
V: TRBV11-2

DNA: TGTGCCAGCAGAACAGCTTACAATGAGCAGTTCTTC
CDR3: CASRTAYNEQFF
D: -
J: TRBJ2-1
length: 12
size: -
V: TRBV27

DNA: TGTGCCAGCAGCTTACTGAACAGCATGAACACTGAAGCTTTCTTT
CDR3: CASSLLNSMNTEAFF
D: -
J: TRBJ1-1
length: 15
size: few
V: TRBV7-8

DNA: TGTGCCAGCAGTTACTCGGGTCGGGGCGGGACGGAGACCCAGTACTTC
CDR3: CASSYSGRGGTETQYF
D: -
J: TRBJ2-5
length: 16
size: -
V: TRBV6-5

DNA: TGTGCCAGCAGCCCTACACGGGGCGGAGGGACTGAAGCTTTCTTT
CDR3: CASSPTRGGGTEAFF
D: -
J: TRBJ1-1
length: 15
size: -
V: TRBV6-2/TRBV6-3

DNA: TGTGCCAGCAGTTACCGGGACACCACTGAAGCTTTCTTT
CDR3: CASSYRDTTEAFF
D: -
J: TRBJ1-1
length: 13
size: -
V: TRBV6-2/TRBV6-3

DNA: TGTGCTAGTGGCCCTACAGGGGAAAACGGAGAGACCCAGTACTTC
CDR3: CASGPTGENGETQYF
D: TRBD1
J: TRBJ2-5
length: 15
size: -
V: TRBV12-5

DNA: TGTGCCACCAGTGACCCCACGACAAAATACTATGGCTACACCTTC
CDR3: CATSDPTTKYYGYTF
D: -
J: TRBJ1-2
length: 15
size: -
V: TRBV24-1

DNA: TGTGCCAGCAGCTTATGGGCCAGTACAGATACGCAGTATTTT
CDR3: CASSLWASTDTQYF
D: -
J: TRBJ2-3
length: 14
size: -
V: TRBV11-2

DNA: TGTGCCAGCAGTGACAGTCACTATGGCTACACCTTC
CDR3: CASSDSHYGYTF
D: -
J: TRBJ1-2
length: 12
size: -
V: TRBV2

DNA: TGTGCCAGCAGCCAACGTACTAGTTCCGGTGAGCAGTTCTTC
CDR3: CASSQRTSSGEQFF
D: -
J: TRBJ2-1
length: 14
size: -
V: TRBV7-9

DNA: TGTGCCAGCAGCCAGTGGCAGGTAGGCGAGCAGTACTTC
CDR3: CASSQWQVGEQYF
D: -
J: TRBJ2-7
length: 13
size: -
V: TRBV14

DNA: TGCGCCAGCAGCTTGTCCGCGGAGAGCTCCTACGAGCAGTACTTC
CDR3: CASSLSAESSYEQYF
D: -
J: TRBJ2-7
length: 15
size: -
V: TRBV5-1

DNA: TGTGCCAGCTCACGGGACTTCGCGAACACCGGGGAGCTGTTTTTT
CDR3: CASSRDFANTGELFF
D: -
J: TRBJ2-2
length: 15
size: -
V: TRBV18

DNA: TGTGCCAGCAGCGCATCTAGCGGCTCCTACGAGCAGTACTTC
CDR3: CASSASSGSYEQYF
D: TRBD2
J: TRBJ2-7
length: 14
size: few
V: TRBV9

DNA: TGTGCCAGCAGCCACCAGGCGGGGGGGCCACCAGATACGCAGTATTTT
CDR3: CASSHQAGGPPDTQYF
D: TRBD2
J: TRBJ2-3
length: 16
size: -
V: TRBV3-1/TRBV3-2

DNA: TGTGCCACCATTGCAAGGGGGTCGGCCAACGTCCTGACTTTC
CDR3: CATIARGSANVLTF
D: -
J: TRBJ2-6
length: 14
size: -
V: TRBV7-9

DNA: TGTGCCAGCAGTGATCCAGTTTCTCGTAGCACAGATACGCAGTATTTT
CDR3: CASSDPVSRSTDTQYF
D: -
J: TRBJ2-3
length: 16
size: -
V: TRBV2

DNA: TGTGCCAGCGGCACAGGGGTGGGTTACCGTGGAAACACCATATATTTT
CDR3: CASGTGVGYRGNTIYF
D: TRBD1
J: TRBJ1-3
length: 16
size: -
V: TRBV7-2